The rows below give T cell receptor beta chains drawn from one sample of a study of blood T cell repertoires in COVID-19. Clones were sequenced by immunoSEQ multiplex PCR, and TCRdb holds only the in-frame ones, with some missing. The data hold a few hundred thousand clones, with around nine tenths observed a single time. Sample: peripheral blood. Every receptor here comes from a woman between 65 and 79 years old with COVID-19, enrolled during active disease. CDR3s include the opening cysteine and the closing phenylalanine or tryptophan. D genes are given only for firm matches. For some rows the clone size is stated as once, few or many, or as a class when expanded; others skip it.

clone_size,d_call,j_call,v_call,cdr3_length,cdr3_aa,cdr3_nt
NA,NA,TRBJ2-1,TRBV7-2,13,CASSRSSYNEQFF,TGTGCCAGCAGTCGTAGCTCCTACAATGAGCAGTTCTTC
NA,TRBD1,TRBJ1-4,TRBV30,13,CAWSGTGREKLFF,TGTGCCTGGAGTGGGACAGGGAGAGAAAAACTGTTTTTT
NA,NA,TRBJ2-5,TRBV29-1,10,CSVALETQYF,TGCAGCGTTGCCCTAGAGACCCAGTACTTC
NA,TRBD1,TRBJ1-2,TRBV24-1,15,CATSDPGQGFYGYTF,TGTGCCACCAGTGACCCCGGACAGGGCTTCTATGGCTACACCTTC
NA,NA,TRBJ1-2,TRBV28,15,CASSPAGGQGYGYTF,TGTGCCAGCAGTCCCGCTGGGGGCCAGGGCTATGGCTACACCTTC
NA,TRBD1,TRBJ2-7,TRBV7-8,15,CASSLGGQGAYEQYF,TGTGCCAGCAGCTTAGGGGGACAGGGAGCCTACGAGCAGTACTTC
NA,NA,TRBJ1-4,TRBV5-1,17,CASSLGRGPSTNEKLFF,TGCGCCAGCAGCTTGGGGCGGGGTCCTTCAACTAATGAAAAACTGTTTTTT
NA,NA,TRBJ1-3,TRBV2,14,CASSGRGEKDTIYF,TGTGCCAGCAGTGGTCGGGGGGAAAAAGACACCATATATTTT
NA,TRBD2,TRBJ2-3,TRBV4-2,16,CASSQATSGTTDTQYF,TGTGCCAGCAGCCAAGCCACTAGCGGGACGACAGATACGCAGTATTTT
once,TRBD2,TRBJ2-3,TRBV5-1,15,CASSKVTSGTDTQYF,TGCGCCAGCAGTAAAGTGACTAGCGGCACAGATACGCAGTATTTT
NA,NA,TRBJ1-6,TRBV7-2,15,CASSSSTGLGSPLHF,TGTGCCAGCAGCTCTTCGACGGGGTTAGGGTCACCCCTCCACTTT
NA,TRBD2,TRBJ2-7,TRBV7-9,16,CASSLARSGNSYEQYF,TGTGCCAGCAGCTTAGCACGAAGCGGGAACTCCTACGAGCAGTACTTC
NA,TRBD2,TRBJ2-1,TRBV9,16,CASSARTSALYNEQFF,TGTGCCAGCAGCGCCCGGACTAGCGCCCTCTACAATGAGCAGTTCTTC
NA,TRBD1,TRBJ2-1,TRBV7-2,15,CASSRDTGAYNEQFF,TGTGCCAGCAGCCGTGACACAGGGGCGTACAATGAGCAGTTCTTC
NA,NA,TRBJ2-2,TRBV19,14,CASISTGSVGELFF,TGTGCCAGTATATCCACCGGGAGTGTCGGGGAGCTGTTTTTT
once,TRBD1,TRBJ1-5,TRBV19,17,CASSKKTGVQSNQPQHF,TGTGCCAGTAGTAAAAAGACAGGGGTGCAAAGCAATCAGCCCCAGCATTTT
NA,NA,TRBJ1-5,TRBV12-3/TRBV12-4,13,CASSLAEDQPQHF,TGTGCCAGCAGTTTAGCTGAGGATCAGCCCCAGCATTTT
NA,NA,TRBJ2-2,TRBV24-1,14,CATSQGQATGELFF,TGTGCCACCAGTCAGGGACAAGCAACCGGGGAGCTGTTTTTT
NA,NA,TRBJ1-2,TRBV5-8,16,CASSLGGTPRNYGYTF,TGTGCCAGCAGCTTGGGAGGAACCCCCCGAAACTATGGCTACACCTTC
NA,NA,TRBJ1-4,TRBV28,16,CASSPPLGGLYEKLFF,TGTGCCAGCAGCCCGCCCCTCGGGGGGTTATACGAAAAACTGTTTTTT
NA,TRBD2,TRBJ2-3,TRBV19,18,CASSRASGLAGPTDTQYF,TGTGCCAGTAGTAGAGCCTCCGGACTAGCGGGCCCCACAGATACGCAGTATTTT
NA,NA,TRBJ2-1,TRBV20-1,13,CSASLGRLNEQFF,TGCAGTGCTAGTCTTGGGAGGTTAAATGAGCAGTTCTTC
NA,TRBD1,TRBJ2-5,TRBV7-6,14,CASSLGQGVETQYF,TGTGCCAGCAGCTTGGGACAGGGGGTTGAGACCCAGTACTTC
NA,NA,TRBJ2-5,TRBV6-2/TRBV6-3,18,CASSYSVFSAVTQETQYF,TGTGCCAGCAGTTACTCCGTCTTTTCCGCGGTAACTCAAGAGACCCAGTACTTC
NA,NA,TRBJ1-2,TRBV4-1,15,CASSQEISTAYGYTF,TGCGCCAGCAGCCAAGAGATCTCGACTGCCTATGGCTACACCTTC
NA,TRBD1,TRBJ1-4,TRBV18,14,CASSRDRLGEKLFF,TGTGCCAGCTCGCGGGACAGGCTGGGTGAAAAACTGTTTTTT
NA,NA,TRBJ1-4,TRBV28,13,CASRIQSNEKLFF,TGTGCCAGCAGAATACAGAGTAATGAAAAACTGTTTTTT
NA,NA,TRBJ1-2,TRBV4-3,14,CASSQELSNYGYTF,TGCGCCAGCAGCCAAGAGCTATCTAACTATGGCTACACCTTC
NA,TRBD1,TRBJ1-4,TRBV29-1,15,CSVDSGQGTAGKLFF,TGCAGCGTTGATTCGGGACAGGGGACCGCGGGAAAACTGTTTTTT
NA,NA,TRBJ1-2,TRBV4-1,14,CASSQEAKPYGYTF,TGCGCCAGCAGCCAAGAGGCAAAACCCTATGGCTACACCTTC